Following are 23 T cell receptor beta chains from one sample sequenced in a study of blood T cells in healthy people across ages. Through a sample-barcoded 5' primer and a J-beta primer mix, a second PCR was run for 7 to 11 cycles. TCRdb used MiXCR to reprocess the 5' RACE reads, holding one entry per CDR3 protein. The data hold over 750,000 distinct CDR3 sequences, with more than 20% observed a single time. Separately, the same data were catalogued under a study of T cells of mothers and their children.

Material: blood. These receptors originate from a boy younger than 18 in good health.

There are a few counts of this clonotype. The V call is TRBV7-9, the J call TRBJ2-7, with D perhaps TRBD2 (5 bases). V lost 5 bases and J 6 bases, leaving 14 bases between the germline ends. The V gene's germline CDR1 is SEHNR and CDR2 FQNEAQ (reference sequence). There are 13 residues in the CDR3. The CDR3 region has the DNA TGTGCCAGCAGCCCGGGGTTTGAGGTCGAGCAGTACTTC. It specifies CASSPGFEVEQYF.

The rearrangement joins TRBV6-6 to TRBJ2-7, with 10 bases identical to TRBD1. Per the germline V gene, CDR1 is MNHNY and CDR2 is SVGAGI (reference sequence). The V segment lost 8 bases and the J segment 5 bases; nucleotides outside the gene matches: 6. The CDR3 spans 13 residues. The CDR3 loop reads CASGGQGSDEQYF. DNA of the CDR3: TGTGCCAGCGGGGGACAGGGGTCCGACGAGCAGTACTTC.

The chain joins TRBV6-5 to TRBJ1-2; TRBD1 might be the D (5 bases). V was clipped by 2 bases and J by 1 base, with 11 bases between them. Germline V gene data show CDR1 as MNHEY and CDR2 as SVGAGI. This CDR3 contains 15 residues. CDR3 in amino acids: CASSYSPRGNYGYTF. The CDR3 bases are TGTGCCAGCAGTTACAGTCCGAGGGGTAACTATGGCTACACCTTC.

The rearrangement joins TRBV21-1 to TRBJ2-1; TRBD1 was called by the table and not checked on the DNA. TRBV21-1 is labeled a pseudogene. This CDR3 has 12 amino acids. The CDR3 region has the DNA TGTGCCAGCAGCAAGTGTACCCCGGTGCACTTCTTC. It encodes CASSKCTPVHFF.

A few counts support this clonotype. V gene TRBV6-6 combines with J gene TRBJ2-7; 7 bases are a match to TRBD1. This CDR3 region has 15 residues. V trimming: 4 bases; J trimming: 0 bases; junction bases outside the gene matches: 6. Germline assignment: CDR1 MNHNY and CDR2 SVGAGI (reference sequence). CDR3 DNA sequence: TGTGCCAGCAGTTCGGGCCCAGGGGGCTCCTACGAGCAGTACTTC. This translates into CASSSGPGGSYEQYF.

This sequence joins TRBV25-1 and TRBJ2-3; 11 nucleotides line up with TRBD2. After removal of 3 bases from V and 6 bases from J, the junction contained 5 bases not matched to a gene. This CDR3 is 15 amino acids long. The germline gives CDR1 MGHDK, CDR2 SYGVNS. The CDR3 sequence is CASSDVAGGPDTQYF. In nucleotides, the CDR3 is TGTGCCAGCAGTGATGTAGCGGGAGGGCCGGATACGCAGTATTTT.

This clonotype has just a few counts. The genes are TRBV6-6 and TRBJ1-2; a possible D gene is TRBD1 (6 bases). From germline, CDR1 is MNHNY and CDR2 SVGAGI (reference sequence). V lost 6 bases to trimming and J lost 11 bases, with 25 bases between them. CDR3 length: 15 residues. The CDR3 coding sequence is TGTGCCAGCAGCCGATCCGGGGGCCCTGTCGTACGGTACACCTTC. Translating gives CASSRSGGPVVRYTF.

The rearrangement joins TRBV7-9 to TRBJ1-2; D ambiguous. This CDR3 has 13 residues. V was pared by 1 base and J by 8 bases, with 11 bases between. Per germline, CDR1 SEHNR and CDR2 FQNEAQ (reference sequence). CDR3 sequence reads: CASSLDTHRGYTF. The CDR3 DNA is TGTGCCAGCAGCTTAGACACCCACCGGGGCTACACCTTC.

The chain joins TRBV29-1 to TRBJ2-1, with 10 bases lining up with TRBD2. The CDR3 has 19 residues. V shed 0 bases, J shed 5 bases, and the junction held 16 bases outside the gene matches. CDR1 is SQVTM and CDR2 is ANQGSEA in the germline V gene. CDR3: CSVEDREGLAEFRNNEQFF. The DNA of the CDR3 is TGCAGCGTTGAAGATCGAGAAGGACTAGCGGAATTTCGCAACAATGAGCAGTTCTTC.

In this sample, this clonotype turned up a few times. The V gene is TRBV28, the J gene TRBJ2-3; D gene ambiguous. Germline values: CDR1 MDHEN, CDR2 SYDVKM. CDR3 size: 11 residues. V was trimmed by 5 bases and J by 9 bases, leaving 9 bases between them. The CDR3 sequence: CASSPRATQYF. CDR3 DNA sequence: TGTGCCAGCAGTCCACGCGCAACGCAGTATTTT.

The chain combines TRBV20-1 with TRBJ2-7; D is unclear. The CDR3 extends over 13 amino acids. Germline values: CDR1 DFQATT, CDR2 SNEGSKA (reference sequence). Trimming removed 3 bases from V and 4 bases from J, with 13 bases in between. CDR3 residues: CSASALRDYEQYF. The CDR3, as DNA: TGCAGTGCTAGTGCACTTCGAGATTACGAGCAGTACTTC.

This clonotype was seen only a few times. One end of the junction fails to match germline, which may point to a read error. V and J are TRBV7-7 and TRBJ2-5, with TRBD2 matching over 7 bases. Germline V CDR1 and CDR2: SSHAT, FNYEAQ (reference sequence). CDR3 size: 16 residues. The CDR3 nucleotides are TGTGCTAGCAGCCACAAGGCGGGAGAGTACCAAGAGACCCAGTACTTC. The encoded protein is CASSHKAGEYQETQYF.

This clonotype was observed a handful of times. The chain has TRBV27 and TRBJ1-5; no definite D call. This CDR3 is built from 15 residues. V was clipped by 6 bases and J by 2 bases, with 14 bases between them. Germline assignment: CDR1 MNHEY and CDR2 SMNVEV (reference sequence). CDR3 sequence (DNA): TGTGCCAGCAGCGCAGCCCCCTGGGGCAATCAGCCCCAGCATTTT. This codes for CASSAAPWGNQPQHF.

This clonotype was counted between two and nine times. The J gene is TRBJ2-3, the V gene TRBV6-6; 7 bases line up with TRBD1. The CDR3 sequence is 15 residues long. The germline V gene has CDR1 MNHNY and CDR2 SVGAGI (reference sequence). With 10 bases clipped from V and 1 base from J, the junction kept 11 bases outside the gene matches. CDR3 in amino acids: CATRTGQGGTDTQYF. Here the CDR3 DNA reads TGTGCCACGCGCACGGGGCAGGGGGGCACAGATACGCAGTATTTT.

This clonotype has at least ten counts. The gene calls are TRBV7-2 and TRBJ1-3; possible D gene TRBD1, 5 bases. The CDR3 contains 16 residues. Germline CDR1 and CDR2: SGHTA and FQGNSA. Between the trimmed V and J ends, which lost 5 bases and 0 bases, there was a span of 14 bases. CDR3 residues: CASSLQTGDSGNTIYF. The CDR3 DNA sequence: TGTGCCAGCAGCCTACAAACAGGAGACTCTGGAAACACCATATATTTT.

The chain's CDR3 is CSARHLSYEQYF. CDR3 coding DNA: TGCAGTGCTAGACACCTCTCCTACGAGCAGTACTTC. This chain joins TRBV20-1 and TRBJ2-7; D call uncertain. Germline V CDR1 and CDR2: DFQATT, SNEGSKA (reference sequence). V lost 2 bases to trimming and J lost 0 bases, with 5 bases between them. The CDR3 has 12 residues.

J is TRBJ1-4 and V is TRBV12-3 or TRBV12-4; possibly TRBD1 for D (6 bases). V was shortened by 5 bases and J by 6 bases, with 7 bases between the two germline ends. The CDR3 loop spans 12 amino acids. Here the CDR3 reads CASSRGYEKLFF. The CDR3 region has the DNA TGTGCCAGCAGTAGGGGGTATGAAAAACTGTTTTTT.

In DNA form, the CDR3 reads TGTGCCAGCCGGGGCCACAGCCAAGAAAAACTGTTTTTT. The encoded protein is CASRGHSQEKLFF. The chain recombines TRBV7-9 with TRBJ1-4; tentatively, D is TRBD1 (5 bases). The germline CDR1 and CDR2 sequences are SEHNR and FQNEAQ (reference sequence). The CDR3 has 13 amino acids. Trimming pared 8 bases from V and 8 bases from J, leaving 15 bases between. Full variable domain (remainder filled in from reference TRBV7-9 and TRBJ1-4): DTGVSQNPRHKITKRGQNVTFRCDPISEHNRLYWYRQTLGQGPEFLTYFQNEAQLEKSRLLSDRFSAERPKGSFSTLEIQRTEQGDSAMYLCASRGHSQEKLFFGSGTQLSVL.

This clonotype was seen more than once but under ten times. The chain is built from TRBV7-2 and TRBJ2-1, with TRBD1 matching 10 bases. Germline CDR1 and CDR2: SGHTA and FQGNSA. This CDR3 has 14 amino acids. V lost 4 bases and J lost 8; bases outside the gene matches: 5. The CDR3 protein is CASSSPDRGDEQFF. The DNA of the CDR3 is TGTGCCAGCAGCTCCCCGGACAGGGGGGATGAGCAGTTCTTC.

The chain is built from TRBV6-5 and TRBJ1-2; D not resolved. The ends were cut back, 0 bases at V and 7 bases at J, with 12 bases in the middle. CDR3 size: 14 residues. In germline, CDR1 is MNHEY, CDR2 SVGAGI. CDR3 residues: CASSYSGSLGGYTF. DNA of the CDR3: TGTGCCAGCAGTTACTCGGGGTCGTTGGGTGGCTACACCTTC.

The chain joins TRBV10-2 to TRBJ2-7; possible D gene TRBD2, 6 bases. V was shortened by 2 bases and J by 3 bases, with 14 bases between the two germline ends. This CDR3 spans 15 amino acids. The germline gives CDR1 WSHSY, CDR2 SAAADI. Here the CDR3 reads CASSEIRGKDYEQYF. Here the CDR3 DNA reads TGCGCCAGCAGTGAGATCCGGGGGAAGGACTACGAGCAGTACTTC.

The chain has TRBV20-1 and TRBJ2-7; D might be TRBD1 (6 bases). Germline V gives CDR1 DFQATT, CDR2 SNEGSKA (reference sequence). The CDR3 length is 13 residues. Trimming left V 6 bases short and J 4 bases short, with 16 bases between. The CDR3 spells CSARNIQGYEQYF. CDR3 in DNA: TGCAGTGCCAGAAACATACAGGGTTACGAGCAGTACTTC.

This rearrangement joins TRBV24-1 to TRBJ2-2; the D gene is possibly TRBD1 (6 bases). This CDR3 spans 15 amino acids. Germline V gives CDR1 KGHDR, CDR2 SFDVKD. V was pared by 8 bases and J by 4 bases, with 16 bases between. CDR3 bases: TGTGCCACCACAAGGACAGCCTCGGGCACCGGGGAGCTGTTTTTT. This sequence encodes CATTRTASGTGELFF.